This T cell receptor (beta chain) stems from a study of vaccination effects on CD4 cells after COVID-19. Within the ViraFEST assay, antigen-specific CD4+ T cells underwent expansion with viral peptide pools prior to sequencing. Having been cultured for roughly 11 days, the cells underwent CD4+ T cell isolation. According to PCR results, the person was infected with SARS-CoV-2 between March and December 2020. Every participant took two doses of the BNT162b2 or mRNA-1273 vaccine. Germline assignment: CDR1 SGHVS and CDR2 FNYEAQ. Between the trimmed V and J ends, which lost 5 bases and 4 bases, there was a span of 17 bases. The CDR3 contains 16 residues. Comments on this clone: The antigen is undetermined.

The data were produced by immunoSEQ multiplex PCR, yet TCRdb's version contains in-frame clones alone and is incomplete. Here the sample spans about 18,000 clones, around 76% being singletons. This TCR derives from a human donor who had a prior SARS-CoV-2 infection. The sample was CD4+ T cells from PBMCs cultured with SARS-CoV-2 spike peptides, taken after COVID-19 vaccination. The chain links TRBV7-6 to TRBJ2-2, with TRBD2 as a possible D gene (5 bases). CDR3 bases: TGTGCCAGCAGCCCTCAGGCCGGGATGGTCACCGGGGAGCTGTTTTTT. Translating gives CASSPQAGMVTGELFF.